The clone carrying this TCR beta chain was counted a few times. Antigen unknown. Use of 60 Vbeta and 13 Jbeta primers characterized the PCR. Assay: immunoSEQ multiplex PCR; the TCRdb copy retains only in-frame clones and omits some. The table lists 170,000 or so clones, around 80% of them singletons. This record comes from a study of cytomegalovirus exposure and HLA in healthy donors. With V trimmed by 2 bases and J by 5 bases, 12 bases remained unmatched. The CDR3 consists of 17 residues. Germline CDR1 SGHNT, CDR2 YYREEE (reference sequence). The study's findings and limits: It has been reported that TCR beta sequences accurately predicted the HLA-A and HLA-B alleles of most subjects.

This chain connects TRBV5-4 to TRBJ2-2, with 7 positions matching TRBD1. The clonotype comes from a man between 18 and 35 years old in good health and CMV-seronegative. The sequencing sample was made of PBMCs. In nucleotides, the CDR3 is TGTGCCAGCAGCTTTATTTTGGGGACAGATAATACCGGGGAGCTGTTTTTT. Translated: CASSFILGTDNTGELFF.